Presented here are 2 T cell receptor beta chains from one specimen sequenced in a study of T cell responses to AZD1222 COVID-19 vaccine. Method: immunoSEQ multiplex PCR; TCRdb's copy keeps in-frame clones and lacks some. The profile shows some 130,000 clones, about 94% of them singletons. The sample in question was peripheral blood, obtained on day 0 of AZD1222 vaccination. The receptor set was obtained from an adult in good health.

Turning to this clone: The identical CDR3 is also encoded by other nucleotide sequences in the sample. The V call is TRBV12-3 or TRBV12-4, the J call TRBJ2-3; no clear D. V was pared by 4 bases and J by 6 bases, with 8 bases between. This CDR3 has 12 amino acids. The CDR3 loop reads CASSSQRDTQYF. The CDR3, as DNA: TGTGCCAGCAGTTCACAACGGGATACGCAGTATTTT.

The rearrangement uses TRBV5-6 and TRBJ1-2; D gene unclear. Germline V gene sequence: CDR1 SGHDT, CDR2 YYEEEE. Trimming took off 6 bases at V and 3 bases at J, with 18 bases between the two ends. The CDR3 contains 15 residues. CDR3 sequence reads: CASIPLGSLYYGYTF. CDR3 bases: TGTGCCAGCATTCCTCTTGGGAGCCTATACTATGGCTACACCTTC.